These 9 T cell receptor beta chains were all obtained from the same sample, sequenced in a study of response to subunit inactivated influenza vaccine. TCRdb reprocessed the RT-PCR reads via MiXCR and lists one record per CDR3 protein. The table lists 560,000 or so distinct CDR3 sequences, roughly 8.2% of them singletons. The sample consisted of PBMCs from blood, taken approximately 25 months after vaccination. The source is a man aged 50-75 years who received an inactivated influenza vaccine.

This clonotype was detected a few times. This chain links TRBV6-2 or TRBV6-3 with TRBJ1-1; D uncertain. V lost 2 bases and J lost 4, with 8 bases in between. Looked up from germline, CDR1 is MNHEY and CDR2 is SVGEGT. CDR3 length: 13 amino acids. The CDR3 DNA sequence: TGTGCCAGCAGTTACGGATGGGCCACTGAAGCTTTCTTT. Its protein is CASSYGWATEAFF.

This clonotype was counted only a few times. The rearrangement joins TRBV20-1 to TRBJ2-5, with a possible D match to TRBD2 (5 bases). Germline V gene sequence: CDR1 DFQATT, CDR2 SNEGSKA (reference sequence). V was pared by 3 bases and J by 1 base, with 6 bases between. The CDR3 runs 12 residues. The CDR3 reads CSASEGQETQYF. In DNA, the CDR3 is TGCAGTGCTAGTGAGGGCCAAGAGACCCAGTACTTC.

This clonotype was seen only a few times. V gene TRBV20-1 combines with J gene TRBJ2-1; 7 positions agree with TRBD2. This CDR3 is 14 amino acids long. The J segment lost 4 bases and the V segment lost 5 bases, leaving 8 bases of the junction unmatched. CDR1 and CDR2 from the germline V gene are DFQATT and SNEGSKA (reference sequence). The CDR3 protein is CSAPSSGTYNEQFF. As DNA, the CDR3 is TGCAGTGCTCCCTCTAGCGGAACTTACAATGAGCAGTTCTTC.

This clonotype was counted between two and nine times. The chain employs TRBV5-1 and TRBJ2-7, with D perhaps matching TRBD2 (6 bases). V gave up 1 base and J gave up 1 base, with 12 bases separating them. This CDR3 has 15 amino acids. From germline, CDR1 is SGHRS and CDR2 YFSETQ. CDR3 in amino acids: CASSLRRVTSYEQYF. The DNA of the CDR3 is TGCGCCAGCAGCTTGCGGAGGGTCACATCCTACGAGCAGTACTTC.

Ten or more counts support this clonotype. This sequence joins TRBV5-1 and TRBJ2-1; D is unclear. CDR3 length equals 17 residues. Germline CDR1 SGHRS, CDR2 YFSETQ. V was pared by 4 bases and J by 1 base, with 18 bases between. CDR3 bases: TGCGCCAGCAGCCCCGAACCGGGCTTGAGGTCCTACAATGAGCAGTTCTTC. Protein sequence: CASSPEPGLRSYNEQFF.

This clonotype has ten or more counts. The chain uses TRBV12-5 and TRBJ2-2; D unresolved. The length of the CDR3 is 13 residues. The germline V and J ends were trimmed by 4 bases and 0 bases, with 3 bases remaining between them. The V gene's germline CDR1 is LGHNT and CDR2 FRNRAP. The CDR3 region is CASGYSNTGELFF. The CDR3 DNA reads as TGTGCTAGTGGTTACTCGAACACCGGGGAGCTGTTTTTT.

This clonotype was detected many times. The chain combines TRBV5-1 with TRBJ2-2; D remains unclear. The CDR3 is made up of 14 amino acids. The germline CDR1 and CDR2 sequences are SGHRS and YFSETQ. Trimming removed 4 bases from V and 1 base from J, with 8 bases in between. The CDR3 nucleotides read TGCGCCAGCAGCGTTGCAGGGAACACCGGGGAGCTGTTTTTT. Protein: CASSVAGNTGELFF.

The chain carries TRBV11-2 and TRBJ2-2; 7 nucleotides align to TRBD1. The CDR3 sequence is 15 residues long. V lost 5 bases, J lost 3 bases, and 6 bases stayed unmatched. The germline CDR1 and CDR2 sequences are SGHAT and FQNNGV. The DNA for the CDR3 is TGTGCCAGCAGCATCGGCAGGGGGTACACCGGGGAGCTGTTTTTT. It codes for CASSIGRGYTGELFF.

This clonotype was detected only a few times. The V call is TRBV20-1, the J call TRBJ2-1; D is unresolved. V was pared by 4 bases and J by 7 bases, with 11 bases between. Germline CDR1 reads DFQATT; CDR2 reads SNEGSKA (reference sequence). The CDR3 is 12 residues long. The CDR3 protein is CSATIQGNEQFF. The CDR3 nucleotides are TGCAGTGCTACAATTCAAGGGAATGAGCAGTTCTTC.